What follows describes a single T cell receptor beta chain. Its antigen is as yet unknown. The data were taken from a study of CD8+CD57+ T cells in acquired aplastic anemia. All patients picked for sequencing had shown, by flow cytometry, an expansion of CD8+CD57+ cells. Each patient had severe acquired aplastic anemia. No therapy was given to patients before blood sampling. CDR3 length equals 12 residues. Germline CDR1 and CDR2: WSHSY and SAAADI. V was cut by 8 bases and J by 9 bases, with 17 bases left in between. Profiling that covered TCR beta VDJ and CDR3 relied on genomic DNA as its template. In TCRdb, the reads were re-called with MiXCR into one record per CDR3 protein. The sample lists 160,000 or so distinct CDR3 sequences, roughly half occurring once. The study, taken as a whole, reports: Patients and controls were found to share twenty-nine CD8+ CDR3 sequences. Patient and control CD8+ Simpson's diversity was not significantly different.

The receptor comes from a human donor with aplastic anemia. V usage is TRBV10-2 and J usage is TRBJ2-7; D may correspond to TRBD1 or TRBD2 (5 bases each). Sequencing used sorted CD4+, CD8+, or CD8+CD57+ T cells (not recorded which) from PBMCs. The CDR3 DNA sequence: TGCGCCAGCCAAGGGACGGGCTCGGGGCAGTACTTC. Translation gives CASQGTGSGQYF.